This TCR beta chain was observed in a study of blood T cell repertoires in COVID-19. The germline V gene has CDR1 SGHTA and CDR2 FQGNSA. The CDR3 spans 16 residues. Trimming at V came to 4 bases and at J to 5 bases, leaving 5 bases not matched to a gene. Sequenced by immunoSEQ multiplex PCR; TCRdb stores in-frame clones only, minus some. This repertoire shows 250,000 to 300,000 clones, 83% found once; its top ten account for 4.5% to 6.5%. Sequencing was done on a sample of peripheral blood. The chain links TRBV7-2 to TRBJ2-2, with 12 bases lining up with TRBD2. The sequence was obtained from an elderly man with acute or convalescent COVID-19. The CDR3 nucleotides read TGTGCCAGCAGCTCCCGACTAGCGGGAGTAACCGGGGAGCTGTTTTTT. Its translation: CASSSRLAGVTGELFF. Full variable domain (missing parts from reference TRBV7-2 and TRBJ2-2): GAGVSQSPSNKVTEKGKDVELRCDPISGHTALYWYRQSLGQGLEFLIYFQGNSAPDKSGLPSDRFSAERTGGSVSTLTIQRTQQEDSAVYLCASSSRLAGVTGELFFGEGSRLTVL.